A single sample is the source of the 23 T cell receptor beta chains below, sequenced in a study of blood T cell repertoires in COVID-19. Here immunoSEQ multiplex PCR was the method, and the copy in TCRdb shows in-frame clones only, minus some. The repertoire holds some 270,000 clones, with 89% as singletons. Input material: peripheral blood. These TCRs come from a man aged 45-65 years with acute or convalescent COVID-19.

This clone has just a few counts. The chain combines TRBV5-8 with TRBJ1-5, with no clear D. Germline V gene lookup returns CDR1 SGHTS and CDR2 YDEGEE. The CDR3 has 14 amino acids. Deletions cut 1 base from V and 4 bases from J, with 9 bases between. DNA of the CDR3: TGTGCCAGCAGCTTGAGAGGAATTAATCAGCCCCAGCATTTT. Translation: CASSLRGINQPQHF.

This clone showed up just a few times. The rearrangement joins TRBV10-3 to TRBJ1-6, with 7 bases lining up with TRBD1. The CDR3 is made up of 13 amino acids. V shed 7 bases and J 7 bases; nucleotides not matched to a gene: 4. The germline gives CDR1 ENHRY, CDR2 SYGVKD. Written as DNA, the CDR3 is TGTGCCATCACCGCAGGGGGAAATTCACCCCTCCACTTT. Protein sequence: CAITAGGNSPLHF.

The CDR3 bases are TGTGCCAGCAGCCGGGGTGGACCAGATACGCAGTATTTT. Protein product: CASSRGGPDTQYF. The chain employs TRBV6-5 and TRBJ2-3; possibly TRBD2 for D (5 bases). The CDR3 extends over 13 amino acids. Trimming removed 6 bases at V and 4 bases at J, with 11 bases between. The germline gives CDR1 MNHEY, CDR2 SVGAGI.

The CDR3 spells CASSYLGREGNEQFF. Here the CDR3 DNA reads TGTGCCAGCAGTTACCTAGGACGGGAGGGAAATGAGCAGTTCTTC. This chain uses TRBV6-6 with TRBJ2-1; TRBD2 aligns across 8 bases. The junction had 7 bases not matched to a gene; V was cut back by 2 bases and J by 7 bases. The CDR3 consists of 15 residues. Germline CDR1 MNHNY, CDR2 SVGAGI (reference sequence).

The chain carries TRBV5-1 and TRBJ2-7, with TRBD1 identical over 9 bases. The V gene's germline CDR1 is SGHRS and CDR2 YFSETQ. The trim removed 5 bases at V and 5 bases at J, leaving 8 bases unmatched. The CDR3 contains 14 residues. The chain's CDR3 is CASRSIQGADEQYF. DNA of the CDR3: TGCGCCAGCAGATCCATACAGGGGGCTGACGAGCAGTACTTC.

This clone appeared once. The rearrangement joins TRBV5-1 to TRBJ2-3, with unresolved D. There are 14 residues in the CDR3. The V end was cut by 4 bases, the J end by 1 base, with 10 bases between. From germline, CDR1 is SGHRS and CDR2 YFSETQ. CDR3 sequence (DNA): TGCGCCAGCAGCGCGCATTCGCGCACAGATACGCAGTATTTT. As protein: CASSAHSRTDTQYF.

In its sample, this clone was seen a few times. V is TRBV3-1 (or the pseudogene TRBV3-2) and J is TRBJ1-2; 9 nucleotides match TRBD1. This CDR3 is built from 14 residues. The J segment lost 6 bases and the V segment lost 6 bases, leaving 8 bases of the junction unmatched. Germline values: CDR1 LGHDT, CDR2 YNNKEL (reference sequence). The CDR3 coding sequence is TGTGCCAGCAGTTACCGGGACAGGGCGAATGGCTACACCTTC. Encoded protein: CASSYRDRANGYTF.

This chain's CDR3 is CAWNSGTGAPGAQYF. DNA of the CDR3: TGTGCCTGGAATTCCGGGACAGGGGCGCCAGGGGCCCAGTACTTC. The chain is built from TRBV30 and TRBJ2-5, with 10 bases fitting TRBD1. Germline CDR1 is GTSNPN and CDR2 is SVGIG (reference sequence). The CDR3 is made up of 15 amino acids. Germline trimming cut 4 bases from V and 9 bases from J; bases unmatched to any gene: 14.

The J gene is TRBJ1-4, the V gene TRBV4-1, with 9 bases aligning to TRBD1. CDR1 and CDR2 (germline): MGHRA, YSYEKL. The CDR3 consists of 15 residues. The J segment lost 5 bases and the V segment lost 4 bases, leaving 5 bases of the junction unmatched. CDR3 protein: CASSLSGTGNEKLFF. The DNA for the CDR3 is TGCGCCAGCAGCCTATCCGGGACAGGGAATGAAAAACTGTTTTTT.

The CDR3 nucleotides read TGTGCCAGTAGGGCTAGCGGGGGGCTTCACTCTGGGGCCAACGTCCTGACTTTC. Translating gives CASRASGGLHSGANVLTF. The chain recombines TRBV19 with TRBJ2-6, with TRBD2 matching 11 bases. V lost 6 bases and J lost 0; bases outside the gene matches: 7. The germline CDR1 and CDR2 sequences are LNHDA and SQIVND (reference sequence). This CDR3 is 18 amino acids long.

In its sample, this clone was seen once. This chain links TRBV5-1 with TRBJ1-2; D is undetermined. V lost 2 bases and J lost 6, with 8 bases in between. The CDR3 runs to 12 residues. CDR1 is SGHRS, CDR2 YFSETQ, per germline. CDR3 nucleotide sequence: TGCGCCAGCAGCTTAGCCTTGGATGGCTACACCTTC. It yields the protein CASSLALDGYTF.

The V and J genes are TRBV9 and TRBJ1-2; the match to TRBD1 covers 10 bases. The germline gives CDR1 SGDLS, CDR2 YYNGEE. CDR3 length: 17 residues. V was clipped by 4 bases and J by 1 base; unmatched bases: 10. CDR3 DNA: TGTGCCAGCAGCCCCCGGGACAGGGGAGGCCTTAACTATGGCTACACCTTC. The encoded protein is CASSPRDRGGLNYGYTF.

The chain couples TRBV5-8 to TRBJ1-2; D perhaps matches TRBD1 (5 bases). This CDR3 has 16 residues. V lost 1 base, J lost 5 bases, and 18 bases lay in between. CDR1 is SGHTS and CDR2 is YDEGEE in the germline V gene. The CDR3 reads CASSLFGGASGYGYTF. The CDR3, as DNA: TGTGCCAGCAGCTTGTTTGGTGGGGCGTCAGGATATGGCTACACCTTC.

CDR3 in amino acids: CASSPGQVYKDNEQFF. In DNA, the CDR3 is TGCGCCAGCAGCCCGGGACAGGTCTACAAGGACAATGAGCAGTTCTTC. The chain links TRBV5-1 to TRBJ2-1; 8 bases align to TRBD1. CDR1 SGHRS and CDR2 YFSETQ come from the germline V gene. The junction had 11 bases not matched to a gene; V was cut back by 4 bases and J by 5 bases. This CDR3 has 16 residues.

The CDR3 region is CASSGQGVNGYTF. The CDR3 nucleotides read TGTGCCAGCAGCGGACAGGGAGTTAATGGCTACACCTTC. The chain carries TRBV2 and TRBJ1-2; TRBD1 agrees at 8 bases. Germline CDR1 and CDR2: SNHLY and FYNNEI. After removal of 6 bases from V and 6 bases from J, the junction contained 6 bases not matched to a gene. This CDR3 has 13 amino acids.

The rearrangement uses TRBV10-2 and TRBJ2-1; possible D gene TRBD2, 6 bases. CDR1 is WSHSY and CDR2 is SAAADI in the germline V gene. V was pared by 0 bases and J by 10 bases, with 10 bases between. This CDR3 contains 13 residues. This CDR3 reads CASSESAAGEQFF. The CDR3, as DNA: TGCGCCAGCAGTGAGTCTGCGGCGGGGGAGCAGTTCTTC.

The sample holds one count of this clone. The rearrangement links TRBV18 to TRBJ1-1, with TRBD1 identical over 9 bases. The CDR3 runs 13 residues. Germline V gene lookup returns CDR1 KGHSH and CDR2 LQKENI. V shed 8 bases, J shed 4 bases, and the junction held 5 bases outside the gene matches. The CDR3 DNA is TGTGCCAGCACAGAGACAGGGGGCACTGAAGCTTTCTTT. Its protein product is CASTETGGTEAFF. Full variable domain (outside the CDR3, taken from reference TRBV18 and TRBJ1-1): NAGVMQNPRHLVRRRGQEARLRCSPMKGHSHVYWYRQLPEEGLKFMVYLQKENIIDESGMPKERFSAEFPKEGPSILRIQQVVRGDSAAYFCASTETGGTEAFFGQGTRLTVV.

The chain recombines TRBV5-6 with TRBJ1-2; tentative D call: TRBD1 (6 bases). Germline-derived CDR1 and CDR2 are SGHDT and YYEEEE. Trimming stripped 0 bases from V and 2 bases from J, with 14 bases between. The CDR3 consists of 16 residues. This CDR3 reads CASSLGHPRGNYGYTF. CDR3 in DNA: TGTGCCAGCAGCTTGGGGCACCCGAGGGGGAACTATGGCTACACCTTC.

V usage is TRBV13 and J usage is TRBJ2-5; 8 nucleotides line up with TRBD1. CDR1 and CDR2 (germline): PRHDT, FYEKMQ (reference sequence). CDR3 size: 14 residues. V gave up 0 bases and J gave up 5 bases; unmatched junction bases: 2. The CDR3: CASSLGGTGETQYF. CDR3 DNA sequence: TGTGCCAGCAGCTTAGGGGGGACAGGTGAGACCCAGTACTTC.

The chain is built from TRBV29-1 and TRBJ2-1; no clear D. The length of the CDR3 is 12 residues. Germline V gives CDR1 SQVTM, CDR2 ANQGSEA. V was shortened by 4 bases and J by 2 bases, with 6 bases between the two germline ends. CDR3 protein: CSVVRTYNEQFF. CDR3 DNA: TGCAGCGTTGTGCGGACCTACAATGAGCAGTTCTTC.

This chain connects TRBV28 to TRBJ1-2, with 12 bases matching TRBD1. CDR1 and CDR2 (germline): MDHEN, SYDVKM. V trimming: 6 bases; J trimming: 2 bases; junction bases outside the gene matches: 7. This CDR3 has 16 residues. CDR3 coding DNA: TGTGCCAGCAGACCCGGGACAGGGGGCTTAAACTATGGCTACACCTTC. Translated: CASRPGTGGLNYGYTF.

The rearrangement joins TRBV27 to TRBJ1-5; tentative D call: TRBD1 (5 bases). V was shortened by 0 bases and J by 7 bases, with 13 bases between the two germline ends. The germline V gene has CDR1 MNHEY and CDR2 SMNVEV (reference sequence). This CDR3 comprises 15 residues. The CDR3 DNA reads TGTGCCAGCAGTTTATCGGGACTTATCATGCAGCCCCAGCATTTT. Protein sequence: CASSLSGLIMQPQHF.

V is TRBV5-1 and J is TRBJ1-2, with TRBD1 matching over 12 bases. This CDR3 region has 14 residues. V was pared by 3 bases and J by 8 bases, with 5 bases of the junction left unmatched. The germline gives CDR1 SGHRS, CDR2 YFSETQ. CDR3: CASSSGTGGPGYTF. The CDR3 nucleotides are TGCGCCAGCAGCTCCGGGACAGGGGGCCCCGGCTACACCTTC.